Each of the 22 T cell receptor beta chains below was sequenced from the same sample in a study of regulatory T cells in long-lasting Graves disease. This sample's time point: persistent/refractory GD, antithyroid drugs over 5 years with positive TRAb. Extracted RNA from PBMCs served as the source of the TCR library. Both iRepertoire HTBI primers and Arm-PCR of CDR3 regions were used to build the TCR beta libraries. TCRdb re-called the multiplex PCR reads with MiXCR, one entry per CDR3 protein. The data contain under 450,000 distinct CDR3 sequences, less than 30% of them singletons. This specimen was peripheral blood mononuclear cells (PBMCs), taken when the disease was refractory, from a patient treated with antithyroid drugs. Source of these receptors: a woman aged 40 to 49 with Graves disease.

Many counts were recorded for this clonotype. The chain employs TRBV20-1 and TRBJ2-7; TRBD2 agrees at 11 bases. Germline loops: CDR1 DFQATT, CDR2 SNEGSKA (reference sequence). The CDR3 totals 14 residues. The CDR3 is CSTKGTSGFYEQYF. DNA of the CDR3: TGCAGCACCAAGGGGACTAGCGGCTTCTACGAGCAGTACTTC.

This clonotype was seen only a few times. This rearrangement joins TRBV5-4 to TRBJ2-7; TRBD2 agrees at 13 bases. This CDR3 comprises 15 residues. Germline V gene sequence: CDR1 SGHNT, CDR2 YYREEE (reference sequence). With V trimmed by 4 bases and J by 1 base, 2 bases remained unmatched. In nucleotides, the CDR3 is TGTGCCAGCAGCAGGGGACTAGCGGGATCCTACGAGCAGTACTTC. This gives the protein CASSRGLAGSYEQYF.

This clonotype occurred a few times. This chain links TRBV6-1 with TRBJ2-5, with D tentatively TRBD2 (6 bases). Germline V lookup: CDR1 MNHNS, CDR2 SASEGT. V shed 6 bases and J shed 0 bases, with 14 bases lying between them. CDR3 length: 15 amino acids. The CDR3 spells CASRVTSRDQETQYF. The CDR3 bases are TGTGCCAGCAGAGTAACTAGCAGGGACCAAGAGACCCAGTACTTC.

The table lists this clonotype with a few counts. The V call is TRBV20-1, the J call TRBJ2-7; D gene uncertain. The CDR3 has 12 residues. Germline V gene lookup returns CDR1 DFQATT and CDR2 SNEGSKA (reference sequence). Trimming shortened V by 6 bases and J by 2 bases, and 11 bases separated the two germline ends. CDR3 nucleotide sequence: TGCAGTGCCTTGGACGCCGCCTACGAGCAGTACTTC. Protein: CSALDAAYEQYF.

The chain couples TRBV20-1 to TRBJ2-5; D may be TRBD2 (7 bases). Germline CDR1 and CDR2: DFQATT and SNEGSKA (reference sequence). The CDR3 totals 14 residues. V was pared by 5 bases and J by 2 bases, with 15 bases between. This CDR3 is CSAFWGRGQETQYF. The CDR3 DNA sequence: TGCAGTGCTTTCTGGGGGAGGGGGCAAGAGACCCAGTACTTC.

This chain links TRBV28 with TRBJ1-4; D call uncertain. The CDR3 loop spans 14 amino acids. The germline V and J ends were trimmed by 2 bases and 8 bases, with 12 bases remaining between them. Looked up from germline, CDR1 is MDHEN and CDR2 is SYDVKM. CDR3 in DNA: TGTGCCAGCAGTTTAAGCAGACATGGGGAAAAACTGTTTTTT. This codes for CASSLSRHGEKLFF.

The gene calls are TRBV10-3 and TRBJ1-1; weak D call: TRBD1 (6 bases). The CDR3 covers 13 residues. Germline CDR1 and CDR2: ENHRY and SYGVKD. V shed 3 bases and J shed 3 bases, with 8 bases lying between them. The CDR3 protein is CAISENRDTEAFF. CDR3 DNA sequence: TGTGCCATCAGTGAAAACAGGGACACTGAAGCTTTCTTT.

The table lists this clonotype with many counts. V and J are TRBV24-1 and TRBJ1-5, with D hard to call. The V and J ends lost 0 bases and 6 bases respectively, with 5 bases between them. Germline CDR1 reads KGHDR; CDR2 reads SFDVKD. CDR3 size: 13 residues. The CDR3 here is CATSDLSGQPQHF. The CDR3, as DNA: TGTGCCACCAGTGATTTGAGCGGTCAGCCCCAGCATTTT.

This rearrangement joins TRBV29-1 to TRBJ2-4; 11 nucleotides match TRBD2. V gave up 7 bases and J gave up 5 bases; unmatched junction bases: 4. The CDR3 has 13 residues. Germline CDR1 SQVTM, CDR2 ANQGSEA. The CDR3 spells CSALGLAENIQYF. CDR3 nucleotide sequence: TGCAGCGCTCTGGGACTAGCGGAAAACATTCAGTACTTC.

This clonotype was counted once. CDR3 nucleotide sequence: TGTGCCAGCAGCGTAGGGGACAGGGGAAACCAGCCCCAGCATTTT. Translating gives CASSVGDRGNQPQHF. This chain links TRBV9 with TRBJ1-5; 10 bases match TRBD1. The V and J ends lost 0 bases and 7 bases, in that order; junction bases with no gene match: 4. CDR3 length: 15 residues. CDR1 and CDR2 (germline): SGDLS, YYNGEE. Together with reference TRBV9 and TRBJ1-5, the CDR3 gives the full variable domain: DSGVTQTPKHLITATGQRVTLRCSPRSGDLSVYWYQQSLDQGLQFLIQYYNGEERAKGNILERFSAQQFPDLHSELNLSSLELGDSALYFCASSVGDRGNQPQHFGDGTRLSIL.

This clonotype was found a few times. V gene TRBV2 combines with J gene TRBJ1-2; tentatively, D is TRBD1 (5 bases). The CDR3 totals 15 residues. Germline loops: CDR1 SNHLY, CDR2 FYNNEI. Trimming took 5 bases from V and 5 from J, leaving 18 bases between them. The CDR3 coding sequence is TGTGCCAGCAGTTTTCCAACGGGGCGGCCATATGGCTACACCTTC. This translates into CASSFPTGRPYGYTF.

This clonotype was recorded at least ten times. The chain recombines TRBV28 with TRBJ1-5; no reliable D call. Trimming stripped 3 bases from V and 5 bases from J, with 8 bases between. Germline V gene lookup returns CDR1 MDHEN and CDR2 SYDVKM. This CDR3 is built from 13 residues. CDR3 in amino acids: CASSLKEDQPQHF. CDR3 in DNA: TGTGCCAGCAGTTTGAAGGAGGATCAGCCCCAGCATTTT. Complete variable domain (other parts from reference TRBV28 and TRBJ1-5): DVKVTQSSRYLVKRTGEKVFLECVQDMDHENMFWYRQDPGLGLRLIYFSYDVKMKEKGDIPEGYSVSREKKERFSLILESASTNQTSMYLCASSLKEDQPQHFGDGTRLSIL.

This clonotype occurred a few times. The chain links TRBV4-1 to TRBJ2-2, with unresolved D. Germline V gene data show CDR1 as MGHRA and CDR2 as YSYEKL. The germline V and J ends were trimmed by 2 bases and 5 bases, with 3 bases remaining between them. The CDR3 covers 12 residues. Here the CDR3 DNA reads TGCGCCAGCAGCCAAAGTACCGGGGAGCTGTTTTTT. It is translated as CASSQSTGELFF.

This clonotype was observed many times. The CDR3 coding sequence is TGTGCCAGCAACAGGGGAGATAATTCACCCCTCCACTTT. Protein product: CASNRGDNSPLHF. The genes are TRBV6-1 and TRBJ1-6; the match to TRBD1 covers 7 bases. Germline trimming cut 7 bases from V and 5 bases from J; bases unmatched to any gene: 2. Germline-derived CDR1 and CDR2 are MNHNS and SASEGT. The length of the CDR3 is 13 residues.

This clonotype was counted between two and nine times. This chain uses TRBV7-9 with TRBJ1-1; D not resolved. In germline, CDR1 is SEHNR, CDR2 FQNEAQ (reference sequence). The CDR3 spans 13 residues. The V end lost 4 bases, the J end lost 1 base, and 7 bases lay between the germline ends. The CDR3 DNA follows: TGTGCCAGCAGCTATCAGGAGAACACTGAAGCTTTCTTT. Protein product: CASSYQENTEAFF.

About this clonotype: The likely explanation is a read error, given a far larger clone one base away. CDR3 region: CASSADRVEASF. Here the CDR3 DNA reads TGTGCCAGCAGCGCGGACCGGGTAGAGGCTTCCTTT. The chain has TRBV14 and TRBJ1-6; no definite D call. CDR3 length: 12 residues. Germline CDR1 SGHDN, CDR2 FVKESK.

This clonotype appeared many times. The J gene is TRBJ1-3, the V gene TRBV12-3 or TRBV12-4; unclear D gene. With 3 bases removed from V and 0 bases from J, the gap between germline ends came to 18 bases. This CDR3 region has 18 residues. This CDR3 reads CASSFLPGFSYSGNTIYF. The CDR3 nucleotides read TGTGCCAGCAGTTTTCTACCGGGATTCTCTTACTCTGGAAACACCATATATTTT.

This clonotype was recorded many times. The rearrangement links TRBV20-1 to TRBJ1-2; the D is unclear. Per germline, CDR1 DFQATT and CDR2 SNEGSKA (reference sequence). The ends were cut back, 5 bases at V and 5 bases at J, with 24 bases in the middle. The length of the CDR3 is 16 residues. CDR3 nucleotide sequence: TGCAGTGCTCAAGGGTCTGGGGAGGGAGTCTGGTATGGCTACACCTTC. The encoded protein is CSAQGSGEGVWYGYTF.

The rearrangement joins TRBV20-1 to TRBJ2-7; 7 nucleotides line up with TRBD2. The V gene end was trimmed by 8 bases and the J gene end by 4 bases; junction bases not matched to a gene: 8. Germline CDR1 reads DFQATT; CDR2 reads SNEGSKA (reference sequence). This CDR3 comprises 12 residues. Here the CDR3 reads CSSVGRGYEQYF. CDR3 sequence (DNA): TGCAGTTCGGTGGGGAGGGGATACGAGCAGTACTTC.

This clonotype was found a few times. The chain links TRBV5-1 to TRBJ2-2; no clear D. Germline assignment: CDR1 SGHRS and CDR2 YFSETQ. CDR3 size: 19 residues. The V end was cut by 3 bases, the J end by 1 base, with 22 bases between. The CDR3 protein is CASSSTLYPPIVNTGELFF. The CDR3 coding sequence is TGCGCCAGCAGCTCCACTCTGTACCCCCCGATCGTGAACACCGGGGAGCTGTTTTTT.

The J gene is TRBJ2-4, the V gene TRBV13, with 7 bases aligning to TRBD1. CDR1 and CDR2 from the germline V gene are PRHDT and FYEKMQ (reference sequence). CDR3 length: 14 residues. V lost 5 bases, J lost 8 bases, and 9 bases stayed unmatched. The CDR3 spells CASSTRQGEDIQYF. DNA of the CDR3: TGTGCCAGCAGCACACGACAGGGCGAAGACATTCAGTACTTC. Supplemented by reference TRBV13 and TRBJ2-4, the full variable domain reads AAGVIQSPRHLIKEKRETATLKCYPIPRHDTVYWYQQGPGQDPQFLISFYEKMQSDKGSIPDRFSAQQFSDYHSELNMSSLELGDSALYFCASSTRQGEDIQYFGAGTRLSVL.

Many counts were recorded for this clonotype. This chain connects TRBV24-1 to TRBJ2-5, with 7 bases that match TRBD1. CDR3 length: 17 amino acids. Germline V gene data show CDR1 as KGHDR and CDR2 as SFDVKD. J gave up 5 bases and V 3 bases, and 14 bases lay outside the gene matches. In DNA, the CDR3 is TGTGCCACCAGTGATCGCAAGGACAGGTCCTCAGGGGAGACCCAGTACTTC. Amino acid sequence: CATSDRKDRSSGETQYF.